This TCR beta chain was captured by sequencing in a study of Graves' ophthalmopathy and Graves' hyperthyroidism. This clonotype was counted between two and nine times. What it recognizes is unknown. The germline CDR1 and CDR2 sequences are DFQATT and SNEGSKA (reference sequence). V gave up 7 bases and J gave up 5 bases, with 12 bases separating them. CDR3 length equals 11 residues. General observations from the study: Sensitivity reached approximately 85% and specificity roughly 81% for a 13-signature model separating ophthalmopathy from stable hyperthyroidism. The authors also found most expanded thyroid clonotypes above 0.001 frequency in blood.

Serum thyroxine and TRAb, along with clinical symptoms, thyroid ultrasound and orbital computed tomography, were what diagnosis relied on. From fresh peripheral blood, roughly 9.3 ml in volume, the PBMCs were obtained. From RNA, the CDR3 regions of TCR beta chains were amplified and sequenced. RT-PCR with HTBI primers came first, then second-round multiplex PCR. MiXCR was run by TCRdb on the multiplex PCR reads, yielding one entry per CDR3 protein. Among 500,000 to 700,000 distinct CDR3 sequences listed, about 24% were seen once. This TCR derives from a young woman with stable Graves' hyperthyroidism. Some clones in this sample may be carry-over from other donors' samples. The sequencing input was peripheral blood. The chain carries TRBV20-1 and TRBJ2-7; D is perhaps TRBD1 (6 bases). In DNA, the CDR3 is TGCAGTGGAGCTCAGGGGAACGAGCAGTACTTC. Its translation: CSGAQGNEQYF.